The present TCR beta chain was sequenced within a study of PD-1 blockade in classical Hodgkin lymphoma. Looking at the study overall: Administration of nivolumab to patients was at 3 mg/kg intravenously every 2 weeks.

Study conclusions and caveats: Prior to therapy, complete responders displayed diversity much like that of newly diagnosed patients.

Each patient's relapse followed autologous stem cell transplantation, and brentuximab vedotin exposure varied. Complete response, partial response or progressive disease constituted the best responses recorded. Profiled with immunoSEQ multiplex PCR; TCRdb holds only in-frame clones, not every one. Here the sample spans roughly 60,000 clones, approximately 90% being singletons. Of note for this clone: Its specificity is not known.

Per germline, CDR1 MNHNY and CDR2 SVGAGI (reference sequence). V lost 6 bases to trimming and J lost 0 bases; unmatched junction nucleotides: 9. The CDR3 contains 16 residues. The chain combines TRBV6-6 with TRBJ2-3, with 7 bases identical to TRBD2. Sequencing used peripheral blood mononuclear cells (PBMCs), obtained before the second cycle of nivolumab. This clonotype was sampled from a human donor with classical Hodgkin lymphoma. CDR3 in DNA: TGTGCCAGCAGACCCGCGACTAGCAGGAGCACAGATACGCAGTATTTT. This encodes CASRPATSRSTDTQYF.